This T cell receptor beta chain was profiled in a study of cytomegalovirus exposure and HLA in healthy donors. Study observations and caveats: Immune exposure information comprised only CMV serostatus. In vitro assays verified that three CMV-associated chains recognized CMV antigens specifically. In a later analysis, common viral pathogens appeared linked to several of the most significant clusters.

PCR used 60 Vbeta primers and 13 Jbeta primers. TCRdb's table, derived via immunoSEQ multiplex PCR, lists solely in-frame clones and lacks some. The sample has 90,000 to 100,000 clones, around 80% seen once. With respect to this clone: What it binds is unknown.

The ends lost 3 bases at V and 7 bases at J; junction bases unmatched: 5. The CDR3 runs to 13 residues. Germline CDR1 SQVTM, CDR2 ANQGSEA. Sequences were obtained from PBMCs. This rearrangement joins TRBV29-1 to TRBJ2-1; 8 nucleotides line up with TRBD1. This sequence originates from a man aged 55 to 70 in good health and CMV-seropositive. The CDR3 spells CSVDRGRWNEQFF. CDR3 coding DNA: TGCAGCGTTGACAGGGGGCGGTGGAATGAGCAGTTCTTC.